These 8 T cell receptor beta chains came from one sample sequenced in a study of PD-1 blockade in classical Hodgkin lymphoma. In every patient, relapse followed autologous stem cell transplantation, while exposure to brentuximab vedotin differed. TCRdb keeps only in-frame clones here, not all; method: immunoSEQ multiplex PCR. The sample has around 41,000 clones, approximately 70% seen once. Source: peripheral blood mononuclear cells (PBMCs), taken before the second cycle of nivolumab. The receptor source for this set is a human donor with classical Hodgkin lymphoma.

The chain couples TRBV7-2 to TRBJ2-1; 8 positions match TRBD2. The CDR3 totals 16 residues. Germline CDR1 SGHTA, CDR2 FQGNSA. Germline trimming cut 1 base from V and 7 bases from J; bases unmatched to any gene: 9. The CDR3 is CASSLVPKREGNEQFF. Here the CDR3 DNA reads TGTGCCAGCAGCTTAGTTCCGAAACGGGAGGGTAATGAGCAGTTCTTC.

This clone was seen once. V usage is TRBV19 and J usage is TRBJ2-7; D remains ambiguous. With 5 bases removed from V and 0 bases from J, the gap between germline ends came to 14 bases. CDR3 length: 15 amino acids. Germline V gene data show CDR1 as LNHDA and CDR2 as SQIVND (reference sequence). The chain's CDR3 is CASSGFFLPSYEQYF. The CDR3 DNA sequence: TGTGCCAGTAGTGGATTTTTCCTTCCCTCCTACGAGCAGTACTTC.

The chain has TRBV6-4 and TRBJ2-2; D not certain. The germline V gene has CDR1 MRHNA and CDR2 SNTAGT. Trimming pared 3 bases from V and 6 bases from J, leaving 8 bases between. The CDR3 loop spans 13 amino acids. CDR3 loop: CASSEVGAGELFF. CDR3 DNA sequence: TGTGCCAGCAGTGAAGTTGGCGCCGGGGAGCTGTTTTTT.

V is TRBV30 and J is TRBJ2-3; TRBD2 might be the D (6 bases). CDR1 is GTSNPN, CDR2 SVGIG, per germline (reference sequence). This CDR3 is 13 amino acids long. The V gene lost 5 bases and the J gene lost 4 bases, with 13 bases spanning the gap. The CDR3 is CAWGYSGADTQYF. DNA for the CDR3: TGTGCCTGGGGTTACTCGGGGGCAGATACGCAGTATTTT.

The rearrangement joins TRBV4-3 to TRBJ2-7; D is ambiguous. CDR1 LGHNA and CDR2 YSLEER come from the germline V gene. Deletions cut 0 bases from V and 1 base from J, with 4 bases between. CDR3 length: 13 residues. Here the CDR3 DNA reads TGCGCCAGCAGCCAAGACAGGTCCTACGAGCAGTACTTC. This gives the protein CASSQDRSYEQYF.

This chain uses TRBV14 with TRBJ2-5, with D tentatively TRBD1 (6 bases). Per germline, CDR1 SGHDN and CDR2 FVKESK. The CDR3 sequence is 13 residues long. V was cut by 6 bases and J by 4 bases, with 12 bases left in between. The CDR3 protein is CASRARGGETQYF. CDR3 nucleotides: TGTGCCAGCAGGGCCAGGGGCGGAGAGACCCAGTACTTC.

This chain joins TRBV6-5 and TRBJ1-5, with a tentative D call TRBD1 (6 bases). The CDR3 runs to 14 residues. Germline loops: CDR1 MNHEY, CDR2 SVGAGI. The ends were cut back, 4 bases at V and 3 bases at J, with 10 bases in the middle. In nucleotides, the CDR3 is TGTGCCAGCAGTTGGGGACAAATCAATCAGCCCCAGCATTTT. It codes for CASSWGQINQPQHF.

This clone showed up just a few times. The chain has TRBV6-1 and TRBJ2-7; the D gene is possibly TRBD2 (5 bases). CDR3 length: 15 residues. V lost 1 base, J lost 1 base, and 11 bases lay in between. Germline values: CDR1 MNHNS, CDR2 SASEGT. Here the CDR3 DNA reads TGTGCCAGCAGTGAAGAGCTTGGCGGGTCCTACGAGCAGTACTTC. Its translation: CASSEELGGSYEQYF.